This T cell receptor (beta chain) stems from a study of Graves' ophthalmopathy and Graves' hyperthyroidism. Study overall: Upon initial diagnosis and before any treatment, peripheral blood was collected. General study results and limits: Predictions made by the model for ophthalmopathy progression reached approximately 71% sensitivity and almost 75% specificity.

This clonotype was recorded at least ten times. The target antigen is unknown. This CDR3 is built from 14 residues. The V gene lost 8 bases and the J gene lost 8 bases, with 18 bases spanning the gap. Germline CDR1 reads MDHEN; CDR2 reads SYDVKM. RNA transcripts provided the template for amplifying TCR beta CDR3 regions. HTBI primers primed a first-round RT-PCR, and a second-round multiplex PCR followed. TCRdb ran MiXCR on the multiplex PCR reads and lists one entry per CDR3 protein. In the table there are roughly 50,000 distinct CDR3 sequences, under 55% of which are singletons. Thyroid ultrasound, orbital computed tomography, TRAb, serum thyroxine and clinical symptoms formed the basis of diagnosis.

This receptor was obtained from an adult woman with Graves' ophthalmopathy. The chain recombines TRBV28 with TRBJ1-4; D is possibly TRBD1 (6 bases). The specimen was peripheral blood. CDR3 nucleotides: TGTGCCAGCGAAGGGACATTCACTGGGGAAAAACTGTTTTTT. It encodes CASEGTFTGEKLFF. Together with reference TRBV28 and TRBJ1-4, the CDR3 gives the full variable domain: DVKVTQSSRYLVKRTGEKVFLECVQDMDHENMFWYRQDPGLGLRLIYFSYDVKMKEKGDIPEGYSVSREKKERFSLILESASTNQTSMYLCASEGTFTGEKLFFGSGTQLSVL.